The rows below give T cell receptor beta chains drawn from one sample of a study of blood T cell repertoires in COVID-19. Assay used: immunoSEQ multiplex PCR; TCRdb lists only in-frame clones, some missing. The sample lists under 75,000 clones; more than 80% were seen once. Input material: peripheral blood. The receptors were sampled from a middle-aged man with acute or convalescent COVID-19. Each CDR3 is given with its conserved first and last residue. A D gene is named only where the DNA matches it firmly. Not all rows give a size; the values are once, few, many and, for expanded clones, a class.

j_gene: TRBJ2-3; abundance: -; v_gene: TRBV19; d_gene: TRBD2; CDR3nt: TGTGCCAGTAGCACTAGCGGGATCACAGATACGCAGTATTTT; CDR3aa: CASSTSGITDTQYF
j_gene: TRBJ2-7; abundance: -; v_gene: TRBV28; d_gene: -; CDR3nt: TGTGCCAGCAGTTTAATGGGACTTGCCTACGAGCAGTACTTC; CDR3aa: CASSLMGLAYEQYF
j_gene: TRBJ2-1; abundance: -; v_gene: TRBV19; d_gene: TRBD2; CDR3nt: TGTGCCAGTATGAGTAGCGGGAGGGCCCTTGAGCAGTTCTTC; CDR3aa: CASMSSGRALEQFF
j_gene: TRBJ2-1; abundance: -; v_gene: TRBV10-3; d_gene: -; CDR3nt: TGTGCCATAAGTGGGGGAGGCCCAAATGAGCAGTTCTTC; CDR3aa: CAISGGGPNEQFF
j_gene: TRBJ2-1; abundance: -; v_gene: TRBV24-1; d_gene: TRBD1; CDR3nt: TGTGCCACCAGTGGGGGACAGGGCCCCTACAATGAGCAGTTCTTC; CDR3aa: CATSGGQGPYNEQFF
j_gene: TRBJ1-1; abundance: -; v_gene: TRBV2; d_gene: -; CDR3nt: TGTGCCAGCAGTGAAGGACACCGAAACACTGAAGCTTTCTTT; CDR3aa: CASSEGHRNTEAFF
j_gene: TRBJ1-2; abundance: -; v_gene: TRBV28; d_gene: -; CDR3nt: TGTGCCGCACGGGGAGTTAGTGGCTACACCTTC; CDR3aa: CAARGVSGYTF
j_gene: TRBJ2-7; abundance: -; v_gene: TRBV5-1; d_gene: -; CDR3nt: TGCGCCAGCAGCATGGGACTTACTTTACCCTACGAGCAGTACTTC; CDR3aa: CASSMGLTLPYEQYF
j_gene: TRBJ2-1; abundance: -; v_gene: TRBV4-1; d_gene: TRBD2; CDR3nt: TGCGCCAGCAGCCAACCGGGGGGAGGATACAATGAGCAGTTCTTC; CDR3aa: CASSQPGGGYNEQFF
j_gene: TRBJ1-3; abundance: -; v_gene: TRBV6-2/TRBV6-3; d_gene: -; CDR3nt: TGTGCCAGCAGTTACGGGCCACCTGGAAACACCATATATTTT; CDR3aa: CASSYGPPGNTIYF
j_gene: TRBJ2-7; abundance: -; v_gene: TRBV14; d_gene: -; CDR3nt: TGTGCCAGCAGCCAAGACTCGGGCGAGCAGTACTTC; CDR3aa: CASSQDSGEQYF
j_gene: TRBJ1-2; abundance: -; v_gene: TRBV7-9; d_gene: TRBD1; CDR3nt: TGTGCCAGCAGCCCCCCGGACAGGGGCGTAGGCTACACCTTC; CDR3aa: CASSPPDRGVGYTF
j_gene: TRBJ2-5; abundance: -; v_gene: TRBV7-2; d_gene: TRBD2; CDR3nt: TGTGCCAGCAGCCCAGGACTAGCGGGAGAGGAGACCCAGTACTTC; CDR3aa: CASSPGLAGEETQYF
j_gene: TRBJ2-7; abundance: -; v_gene: TRBV7-9; d_gene: TRBD2; CDR3nt: TGTGCCAGCAGCTCCCGATCAGGAGAAACTAGCGGGAGCTCCTACGAGCAGTACTTC; CDR3aa: CASSSRSGETSGSSYEQYF
j_gene: TRBJ2-2; abundance: -; v_gene: TRBV7-6; d_gene: TRBD1; CDR3nt: TGTGCCAGCAGCTTCCGGACAGGGGGCAACGGGGAGCTGTTTTTT; CDR3aa: CASSFRTGGNGELFF
j_gene: TRBJ1-6; abundance: -; v_gene: TRBV2; d_gene: -; CDR3nt: TGTGCCAGCAGTGAGAGACAGAATAATTCACCCCTCCACTTT; CDR3aa: CASSERQNNSPLHF
j_gene: TRBJ2-5; abundance: -; v_gene: TRBV24-1; d_gene: TRBD2; CDR3nt: TGTGCCACCAGTGCTAGCGGTTTAGAGACCCAGTACTTC; CDR3aa: CATSASGLETQYF
j_gene: TRBJ2-6; abundance: -; v_gene: TRBV7-9; d_gene: -; CDR3nt: TGTGCCAGCAGCTTAAGGAAAGGGGCGTTTGGGGCCAACGTCCTGACTTTC; CDR3aa: CASSLRKGAFGANVLTF
j_gene: TRBJ2-1; abundance: -; v_gene: TRBV24-1; d_gene: TRBD2; CDR3nt: TGTGCCACCAGTGATTCTCTAGCGGGAGTTTACAATGAGCAGTTCTTC; CDR3aa: CATSDSLAGVYNEQFF
j_gene: TRBJ1-5; abundance: -; v_gene: TRBV4-1; d_gene: TRBD1; CDR3nt: TGCGCCAGCAGCCGAACCCCGACAGGGTTCTTGGGTAGCAATCAGCCCCAGCATTTT; CDR3aa: CASSRTPTGFLGSNQPQHF
j_gene: TRBJ1-1; abundance: -; v_gene: TRBV28; d_gene: -; CDR3nt: TGTGCCAGCACCGGGGGTGCGCGGTCAGAAGCTTTCTTT; CDR3aa: CASTGGARSEAFF
j_gene: TRBJ1-1; abundance: -; v_gene: TRBV2; d_gene: -; CDR3nt: TGTGCCAGCAGTGTGGGGGGGACTGAAGCTTTCTTT; CDR3aa: CASSVGGTEAFF
j_gene: TRBJ2-3; abundance: once; v_gene: TRBV19; d_gene: TRBD2; CDR3nt: TGTGCCAGTAGTCTCGCCCCGCCTCGGCTAGCGGGAAGTCTAGATACGCAGTATTTT; CDR3aa: CASSLAPPRLAGSLDTQYF
j_gene: TRBJ1-5; abundance: -; v_gene: TRBV6-6; d_gene: -; CDR3nt: TGTGCCAGCTCGGACTATAGCAATCAGCCCCAGCATTTT; CDR3aa: CASSDYSNQPQHF
j_gene: TRBJ1-2; abundance: few; v_gene: TRBV5-6; d_gene: -; CDR3nt: TGTGCCAGCAGTCTGCTGAAGGGGATCTATGGCTACACCTTC; CDR3aa: CASSLLKGIYGYTF
j_gene: TRBJ1-2; abundance: -; v_gene: TRBV2; d_gene: -; CDR3nt: TGTGCCAGCAGTGAGAGTCGACTGGGGGGCTATGGCTACACCTTC; CDR3aa: CASSESRLGGYGYTF
j_gene: TRBJ2-1; abundance: -; v_gene: TRBV4-3; d_gene: -; CDR3nt: TGCGCCAGCAGCCAAGATCTATCGGGGGGCTTAAATGAGCAGTTCTTC; CDR3aa: CASSQDLSGGLNEQFF
j_gene: TRBJ1-2; abundance: -; v_gene: TRBV20-1; d_gene: -; CDR3nt: TGCAGTGCTAGCGGAGGGAATGGCTACACCTTC; CDR3aa: CSASGGNGYTF
j_gene: TRBJ2-7; abundance: -; v_gene: TRBV28; d_gene: TRBD2; CDR3nt: TGTGCCAGCAGAAGCGGGAACCCCTACGAGCAGTACTTC; CDR3aa: CASRSGNPYEQYF
j_gene: TRBJ1-1; abundance: -; v_gene: TRBV6-6; d_gene: -; CDR3nt: TGTGCCAGCAGTTCGGACACTCCTGAAGCTTTCTTT; CDR3aa: CASSSDTPEAFF
j_gene: TRBJ2-3; abundance: -; v_gene: TRBV7-9; d_gene: -; CDR3nt: TGTGCCAGCACTCGGGACTCTAGCACAGATACGCAGTATTTT; CDR3aa: CASTRDSSTDTQYF
j_gene: TRBJ2-5; abundance: -; v_gene: TRBV7-9; d_gene: TRBD1; CDR3nt: TGTGCCAGCAGCTTAGGGGACAGGGAGGGAATAGAGACCCAGTACTTC; CDR3aa: CASSLGDREGIETQYF